This record looks at one T cell receptor (beta chain) sequence and its context. Its antigen is undetermined. The data originate from a study of cytomegalovirus exposure and HLA in healthy donors. CDR1 and CDR2 from the germline V gene are SGHAT and FQNNGV. V gave up 6 bases and J gave up 7 bases; unmatched junction bases: 11. CDR3 length: 16 amino acids. PCR involved 60 Vbeta and 13 Jbeta primers. Assay used: immunoSEQ multiplex PCR; TCRdb lists only in-frame clones, some missing. The data hold 170,000 or so clones, with just under 80% observed a single time. Study-wide results and limits: Both high specificity and high sensitivity reportedly marked the classifier's diagnosis of cytomegalovirus status. Reported findings show TCR beta sequences accurately forecast HLA-A and HLA-B alleles in most subjects.

This receptor was taken from a woman in her forties or fifties in good health and CMV-seropositive. The chain carries TRBV11-2 and TRBJ2-1, with 11 bases fitting TRBD2. The sequencing sample was made of PBMCs. The CDR3: CASRPIAGGLGNEQFF. The CDR3 nucleotides read TGTGCCAGCAGGCCGATAGCGGGGGGGCTCGGGAATGAGCAGTTCTTC.